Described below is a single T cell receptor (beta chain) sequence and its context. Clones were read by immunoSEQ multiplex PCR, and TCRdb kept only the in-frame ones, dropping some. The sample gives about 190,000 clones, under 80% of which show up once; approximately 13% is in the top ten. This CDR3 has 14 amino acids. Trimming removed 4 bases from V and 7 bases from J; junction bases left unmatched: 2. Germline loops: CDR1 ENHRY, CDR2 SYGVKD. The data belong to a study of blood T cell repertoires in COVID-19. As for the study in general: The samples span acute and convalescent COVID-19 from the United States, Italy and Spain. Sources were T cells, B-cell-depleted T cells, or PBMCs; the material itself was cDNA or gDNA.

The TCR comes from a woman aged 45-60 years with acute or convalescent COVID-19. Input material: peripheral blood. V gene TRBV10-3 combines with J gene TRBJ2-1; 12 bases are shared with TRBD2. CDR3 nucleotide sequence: TGTGCCATCAGTGGACTAGCGGGAGTGAATGAGCAGTTCTTC. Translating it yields CAISGLAGVNEQFF.